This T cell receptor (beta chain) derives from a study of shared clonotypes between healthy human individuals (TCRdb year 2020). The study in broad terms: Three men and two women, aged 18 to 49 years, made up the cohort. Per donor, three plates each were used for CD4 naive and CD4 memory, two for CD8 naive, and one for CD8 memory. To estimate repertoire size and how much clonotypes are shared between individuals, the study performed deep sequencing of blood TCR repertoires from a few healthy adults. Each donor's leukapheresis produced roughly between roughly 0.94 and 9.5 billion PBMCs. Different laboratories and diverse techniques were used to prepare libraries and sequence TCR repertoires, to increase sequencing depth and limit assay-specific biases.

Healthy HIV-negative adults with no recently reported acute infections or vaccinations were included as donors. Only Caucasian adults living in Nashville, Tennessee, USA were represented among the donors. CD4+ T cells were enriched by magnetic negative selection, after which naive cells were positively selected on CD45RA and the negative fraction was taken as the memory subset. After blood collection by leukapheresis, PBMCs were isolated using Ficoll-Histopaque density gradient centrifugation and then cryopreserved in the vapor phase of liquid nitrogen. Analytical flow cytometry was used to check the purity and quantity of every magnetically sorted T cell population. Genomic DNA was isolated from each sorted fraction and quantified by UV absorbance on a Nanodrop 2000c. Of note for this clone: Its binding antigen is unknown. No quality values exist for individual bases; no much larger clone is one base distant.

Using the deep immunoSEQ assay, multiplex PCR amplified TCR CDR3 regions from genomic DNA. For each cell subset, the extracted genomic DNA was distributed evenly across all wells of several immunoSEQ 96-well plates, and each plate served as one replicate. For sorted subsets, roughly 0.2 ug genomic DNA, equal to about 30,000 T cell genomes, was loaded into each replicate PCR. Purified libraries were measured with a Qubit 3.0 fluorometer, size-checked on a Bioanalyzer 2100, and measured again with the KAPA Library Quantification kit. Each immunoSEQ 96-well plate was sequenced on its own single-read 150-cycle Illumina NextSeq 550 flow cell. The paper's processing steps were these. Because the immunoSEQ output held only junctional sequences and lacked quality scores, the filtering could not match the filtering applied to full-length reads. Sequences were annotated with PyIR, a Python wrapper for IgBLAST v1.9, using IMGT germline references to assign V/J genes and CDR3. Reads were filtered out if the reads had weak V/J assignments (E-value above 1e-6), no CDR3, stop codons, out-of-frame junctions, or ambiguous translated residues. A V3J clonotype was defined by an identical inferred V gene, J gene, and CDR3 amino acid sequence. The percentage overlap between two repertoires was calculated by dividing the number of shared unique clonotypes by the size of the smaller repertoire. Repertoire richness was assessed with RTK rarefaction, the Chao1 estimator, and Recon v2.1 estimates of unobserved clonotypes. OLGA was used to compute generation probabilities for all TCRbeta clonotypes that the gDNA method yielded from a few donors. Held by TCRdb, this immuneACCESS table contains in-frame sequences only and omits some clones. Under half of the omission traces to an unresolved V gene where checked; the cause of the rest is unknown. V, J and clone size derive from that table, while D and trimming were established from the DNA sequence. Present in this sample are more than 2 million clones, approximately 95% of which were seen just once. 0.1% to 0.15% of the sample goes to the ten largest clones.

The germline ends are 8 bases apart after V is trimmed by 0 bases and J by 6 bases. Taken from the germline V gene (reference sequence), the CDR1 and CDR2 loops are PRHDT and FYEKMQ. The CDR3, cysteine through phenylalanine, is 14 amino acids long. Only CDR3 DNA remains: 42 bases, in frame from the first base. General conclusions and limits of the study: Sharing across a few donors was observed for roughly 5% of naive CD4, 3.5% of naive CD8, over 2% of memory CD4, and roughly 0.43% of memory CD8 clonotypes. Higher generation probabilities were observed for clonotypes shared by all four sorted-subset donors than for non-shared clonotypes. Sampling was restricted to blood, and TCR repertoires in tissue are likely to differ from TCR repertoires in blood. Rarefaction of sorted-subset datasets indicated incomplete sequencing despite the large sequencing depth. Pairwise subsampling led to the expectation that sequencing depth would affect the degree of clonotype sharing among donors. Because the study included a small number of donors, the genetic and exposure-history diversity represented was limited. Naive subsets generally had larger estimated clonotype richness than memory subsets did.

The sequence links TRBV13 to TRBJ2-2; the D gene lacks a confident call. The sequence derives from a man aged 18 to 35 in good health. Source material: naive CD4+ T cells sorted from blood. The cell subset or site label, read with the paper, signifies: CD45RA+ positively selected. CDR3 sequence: CASSLGPGPGELFF. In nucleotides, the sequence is TGTGCCAGCAGCTTAGGTCCGGGTCCCGGGGAGCTGTTTTTT.